This T cell receptor (beta chain) was documented in a study of molecular identifiers for immune sequencing clone quantification. Per germline, CDR1 SGHTA and CDR2 FQGNSA. Trimming shortened V by 6 bases and J by 5 bases, and 13 bases separated the two germline ends. The CDR3 contains 14 residues. Each CDR3 protein gets one entry after TCRdb re-called the PCR reads with MiXCR. The table records about 36,000 distinct CDR3 sequences, roughly 18% of them present only once. This clonotype is labeled medium-sized (0.01 to 0.1%). The sequencing sample was made of naive CD8+ T cells from blood, with Jurkat cell RNA spiked in. The subset here: FACS-sorted CD8+CD4-CCR7+CD45RA+ naive T cells. The chain combines TRBV7-2 with TRBJ1-4; D call uncertain. This clonotype was obtained from a human donor in good health. Some libraries in this study had Jurkat cell RNA spiked in. The CDR3 protein is CASSSESYNEKLFF. CDR3 nucleotides: TGTGCCAGCAGTTCTGAGTCTTACAATGAAAAACTGTTTTTT.